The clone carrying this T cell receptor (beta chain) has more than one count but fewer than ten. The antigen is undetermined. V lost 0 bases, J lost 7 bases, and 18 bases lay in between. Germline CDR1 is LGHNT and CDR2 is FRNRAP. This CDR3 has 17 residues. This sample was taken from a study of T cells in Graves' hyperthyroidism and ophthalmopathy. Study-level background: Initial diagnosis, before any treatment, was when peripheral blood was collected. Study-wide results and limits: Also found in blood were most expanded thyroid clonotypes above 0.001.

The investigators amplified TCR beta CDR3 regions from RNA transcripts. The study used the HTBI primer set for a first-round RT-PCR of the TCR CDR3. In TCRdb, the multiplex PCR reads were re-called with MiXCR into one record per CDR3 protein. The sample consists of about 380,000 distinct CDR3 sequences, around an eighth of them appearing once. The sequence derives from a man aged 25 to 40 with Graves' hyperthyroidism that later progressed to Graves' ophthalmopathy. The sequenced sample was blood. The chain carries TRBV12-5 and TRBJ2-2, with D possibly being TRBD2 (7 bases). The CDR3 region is CASGLVLGGPSGGELFF. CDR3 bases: TGTGCTAGTGGTTTGGTACTCGGGGGGCCAAGCGGCGGGGAGCTGTTTTTT.